Each of the 12 T cell receptor beta chains below was sequenced from the same sample in a study of blood T cell repertoires in COVID-19. The method was immunoSEQ multiplex PCR; TCRdb's version includes in-frame clones alone and lacks a portion of them. The table has around 95,000 clones, about 85% seen once. Sequencing input: peripheral blood. These receptors all come from a woman older than 75 with acute or convalescent COVID-19.

This sequence joins TRBV7-9 and TRBJ1-1; D not certain. CDR3 length: 13 residues. The V gene's germline CDR1 is SEHNR and CDR2 FQNEAQ (reference sequence). V was shortened by 7 bases and J by 11 bases, with 20 bases between the two germline ends. The CDR3 nucleotides are TGTGCCAGCAATATACCGATAGCTGTTCGGGCTTTCTTT. Protein product: CASNIPIAVRAFF.

V is TRBV5-8 and J is TRBJ1-1; TRBD1 matches 12 bases. Germline V CDR1 and CDR2: SGHTS, YDEGEE. The CDR3 covers 16 residues. After removal of 4 bases from V and 3 bases from J, the junction contained 7 bases not matched to a gene. The CDR3 sequence is CASSEGTGGADTEAFF. The CDR3 DNA reads as TGTGCCAGCAGCGAAGGGACAGGGGGCGCGGACACTGAAGCTTTCTTT.

The V and J genes are TRBV19 and TRBJ2-1, with a tentative D call TRBD1 (5 bases). Trimming stripped 1 base from V and 0 bases from J, with 22 bases between. CDR1 and CDR2 (germline): LNHDA, SQIVND (reference sequence). The CDR3 is 20 amino acids. The CDR3 protein is CASSIGGVGRNRASYNEQFF. The CDR3 DNA reads as TGTGCCAGTAGTATAGGGGGCGTGGGTCGGAATCGGGCCTCCTACAATGAGCAGTTCTTC.

The chain has TRBV11-2 and TRBJ1-3, with D perhaps TRBD1 (6 bases). This CDR3 is built from 14 residues. Germline CDR1 and CDR2: SGHAT and FQNNGV. Trimming left V 0 bases short and J 4 bases short, with 7 bases between. The CDR3 DNA is TGTGCCAGCAGCTTAGAACAGGGCGGAAACACCATATATTTT. Translation: CASSLEQGGNTIYF.

The chain is built from TRBV19 and TRBJ1-4, with TRBD1 as a possible D gene (6 bases). Germline V gene sequence: CDR1 LNHDA, CDR2 SQIVND (reference sequence). The germline V and J ends were trimmed by 3 bases and 8 bases, with 16 bases remaining between them. The CDR3 is 15 residues long. The CDR3 here is CASSIGWQGMEKLFF. The CDR3 DNA is TGTGCCAGTAGTATTGGTTGGCAGGGGATGGAAAAACTGTTTTTT.

The chain recombines TRBV2 with TRBJ2-3; the match to TRBD2 covers 7 bases. The V and J ends lost 7 bases and 4 bases, in that order; junction bases with no gene match: 5. Germline V gene lookup returns CDR1 SNHLY and CDR2 FYNNEI. CDR3 length: 13 residues. The chain's CDR3 is CASTWGGSDTQYF. Written as DNA, the CDR3 is TGTGCCAGCACGTGGGGAGGGTCAGATACGCAGTATTTT.

The genes are TRBV4-1 and TRBJ2-7, with D uncertain. V dropped 1 base and J dropped 5 bases, with 12 bases sitting between them. Germline assignment: CDR1 MGHRA and CDR2 YSYEKL. CDR3 length: 14 residues. CDR3 nucleotides: TGCGCCAGCAGCCAAGCCCCTCTGGGCCACGAGCAGTACTTC. It encodes CASSQAPLGHEQYF.

The V gene is TRBV5-4, the J gene TRBJ2-5; 8 nucleotides align to TRBD2. CDR1 SGHNT and CDR2 YYREEE come from the germline V gene (reference sequence). The CDR3 is made up of 17 amino acids. Unmatched junction bases numbered 13, after V lost 2 bases and J lost 4 bases. The CDR3, as DNA: TGTGCCAGCAGCTTCTCGCCGGGGGGGTGGATTGGAGAGACCCAGTACTTC. Translation: CASSFSPGGWIGETQYF.

The chain couples TRBV7-9 to TRBJ1-1; D possibly corresponds to TRBD1 (6 bases). This CDR3 has 14 amino acids. V was clipped by 6 bases and J by 4 bases, with 15 bases between them. The V gene's germline CDR1 is SEHNR and CDR2 FQNEAQ (reference sequence). The CDR3 sequence is CASRTQGVGTEAFF. For the CDR3, the DNA is TGTGCCAGCAGGACACAGGGAGTCGGCACTGAAGCTTTCTTT.

This rearrangement joins TRBV10-3 to TRBJ1-1; TRBD1 agrees at 7 bases. The CDR3 spans 16 residues. V was pared by 5 bases and J by 2 bases, with 11 bases of the junction left unmatched. Germline V gene sequence: CDR1 ENHRY, CDR2 SYGVKD. The CDR3 spells CAISLGARTGNTEAFF. CDR3 DNA sequence: TGTGCCATCAGTCTTGGGGCTAGGACAGGCAACACTGAAGCTTTCTTT.

The chain recombines TRBV28 with TRBJ1-2, with a possible D match to TRBD1 (6 bases). The CDR3 length is 13 residues. The ends were cut back, 6 bases at V and 6 bases at J, with 14 bases in the middle. CDR1 and CDR2 from the germline V gene are MDHEN and SYDVKM. CDR3 nucleotide sequence: TGTGCCAGCAGAGTGGGGGCGTCGAATGGCTACACCTTC. Encoded protein: CASRVGASNGYTF.

The genes are TRBV14 and TRBJ1-1; no definite D call. V was trimmed by 4 bases and J by 5 bases, leaving 8 bases between them. Germline V gene lookup returns CDR1 SGHDN and CDR2 FVKESK. The CDR3 runs to 12 residues. The CDR3 DNA reads as TGTGCCAGCAGCCTGAGGGTGACTGAAGCTTTCTTT. Translation gives CASSLRVTEAFF. Using reference TRBV14 and TRBJ1-1 for the parts outside the CDR3, the full variable domain is EAGVTQFPSHSVIEKGQTVTLRCDPISGHDNLYWYRRVMGKEIKFLLHFVKESKQDESGMPNNRFLAERTGGTYSTLKVQPAELEDSGVYFCASSLRVTEAFFGQGTRLTVV.